The entry below describes one T cell receptor beta chain. The CDR3 sequence is 14 residues long. Germline CDR1 is LNHNV and CDR2 is YYDKDF (reference sequence). After removal of 8 bases from V and 5 bases from J, the junction contained 10 bases not matched to a gene. This sample is part of a study of cytomegalovirus exposure and HLA in healthy donors. The validation cohort, a group of 90 to 150 subjects, included the donors and was separate from the roughly 620-subject first cohort. Measured with immunoSEQ multiplex PCR; TCRdb has only the in-frame clones, and not every one. This sample has over 60,000 clones, with about 94% found just once.

The sequencing input was PBMCs. This clonotype originated in a man younger than 30 in good health and CMV-seropositive. The chain employs TRBV15 and TRBJ2-3; 7 bases line up with TRBD1. The CDR3 bases are TGTGCCACCCGACCCAGGACAGGACAAGATACGCAGTATTTT. Amino acids: CATRPRTGQDTQYF.